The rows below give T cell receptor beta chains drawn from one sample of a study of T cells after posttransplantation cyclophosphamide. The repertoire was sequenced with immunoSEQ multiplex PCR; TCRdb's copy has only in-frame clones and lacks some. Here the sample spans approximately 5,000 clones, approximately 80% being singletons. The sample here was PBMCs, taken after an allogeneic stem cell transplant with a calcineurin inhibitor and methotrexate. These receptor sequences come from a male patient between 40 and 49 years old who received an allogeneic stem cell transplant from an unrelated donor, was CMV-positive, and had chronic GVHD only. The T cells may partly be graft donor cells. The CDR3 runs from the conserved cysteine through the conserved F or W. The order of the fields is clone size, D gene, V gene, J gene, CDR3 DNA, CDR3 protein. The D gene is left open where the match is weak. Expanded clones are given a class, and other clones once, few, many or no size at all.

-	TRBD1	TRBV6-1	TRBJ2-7	TGTGCCAGCATTCTACAGGGGGCCGGCTCCTACGAGCAGTACTTC	CASILQGAGSYEQYF
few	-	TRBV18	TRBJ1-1	TGTGCCAGCTCACCCAGCCAGGACACTGAAGCTTTCTTT	CASSPSQDTEAFF
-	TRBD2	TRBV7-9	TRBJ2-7	TGTGCCAGCAGCCCGACTAGCGGCTGGGAGCAGTACTTC	CASSPTSGWEQYF
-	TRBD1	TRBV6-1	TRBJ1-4	TGTGCCAGCAGTGAACGGCAGGGGGCGCAAAAACTGTTTTTT	CASSERQGAQKLFF
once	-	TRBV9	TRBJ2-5	TGTGCCAGCAGCAGGTTATCCGGACTTCAAGAGACCCAGTACTTC	CASSRLSGLQETQYF
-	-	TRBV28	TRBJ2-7	TGTGCCAGCAGTTTAGTCGAGGGAGGTTTAGGAGGCTACGAGCAGTACTTC	CASSLVEGGLGGYEQYF
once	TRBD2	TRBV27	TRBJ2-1	TGTGCCAGCAGCCAATTAGCGGGAGGATACAATGAGCAGTTCTTC	CASSQLAGGYNEQFF
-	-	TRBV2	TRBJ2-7	TGTGCCAGCAGTGACTCAGTTTACTCCTACGAGCAGTACTTC	CASSDSVYSYEQYF
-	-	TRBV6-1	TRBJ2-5	TGTGCCAGCAGTGGGACAGGGAGGGCAAAGACCCAGTACTTC	CASSGTGRAKTQYF
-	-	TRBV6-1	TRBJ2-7	TGTGCCAGCATCCCCGGGTCTAGCGACTCCTACGAGCAGTACTTC	CASIPGSSDSYEQYF
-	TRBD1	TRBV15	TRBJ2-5	TGTGCCACCAGCGCCTCCCCCGGGACAGGGTTTCTGATTTCAGAGACCCAGTACTTC	CATSASPGTGFLISETQYF
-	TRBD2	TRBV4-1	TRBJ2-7	TGCGCCAGCAGCCACCTTAGCGGGAGAAGGGTCGAGCAGTACTTC	CASSHLSGRRVEQYF
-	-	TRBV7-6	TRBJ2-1	TGTGCCAGCAGCTTAGGACCTAGTTTTAATGAGCAGTTCTTC	CASSLGPSFNEQFF
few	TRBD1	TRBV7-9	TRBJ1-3	TGTGCCAGCAGCTTCCAGGGGGCCTCTGGAAACACCATATATTTT	CASSFQGASGNTIYF
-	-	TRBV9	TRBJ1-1	TGTGCCAGCAGAAGCGAGATGGAGGGCGAAGCTTTCTTT	CASRSEMEGEAFF
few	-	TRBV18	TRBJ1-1	TGTGCCAGCTCTCCCGGGGGGTACGACACTGAAGCTTTCTTT	CASSPGGYDTEAFF
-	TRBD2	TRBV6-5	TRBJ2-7	TGTGCCAGCAGTCGACTAGCGGGAGAGGGCTACGAGCAGTACTTC	CASSRLAGEGYEQYF
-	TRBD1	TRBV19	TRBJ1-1	TGTGCCAGTAGTATGGGAAGGGGGCGAGCTTTCTTT	CASSMGRGRAFF
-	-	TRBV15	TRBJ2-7	TGTGCCACCAGCAGAGAGAAGGCGGCCTACGAGCAGTACTTC	CATSREKAAYEQYF
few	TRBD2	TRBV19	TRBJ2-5	TGTGCCAGTAGTATCCGGACTAGCGGGGTGGCCAACGCCCAGTACTTC	CASSIRTSGVANAQYF
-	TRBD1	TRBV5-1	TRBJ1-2	TGCGCCAGCAGCCCGGGACAGGTCCAAGGCTACACCTTC	CASSPGQVQGYTF
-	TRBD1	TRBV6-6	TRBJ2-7	TGTGCCAGCAGTTACTCGACAGGGGCGGGTTCCTACGAGCAGTACTTC	CASSYSTGAGSYEQYF
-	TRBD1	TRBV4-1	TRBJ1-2	TGCGCCAGCAGCCCCCAGACAGGGTCGAGTGGCTACACCTTC	CASSPQTGSSGYTF
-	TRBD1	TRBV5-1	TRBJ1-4	TGCGCCAGCAGCTTAGGGACAGGGAATAATGAAAAACTGTTTTTT	CASSLGTGNNEKLFF
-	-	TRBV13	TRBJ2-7	TGTGCCAGCAGCTTACTGACAGGTCCGGGGGAGCAGTACTTC	CASSLLTGPGEQYF
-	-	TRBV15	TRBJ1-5	TGTGCCACCAGCAGAGCAGTCCAGACAAATCAGCCCCAGCATTTT	CATSRAVQTNQPQHF
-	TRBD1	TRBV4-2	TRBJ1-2	TGTGCCAGCAGCACACTGACAGGGGGCGATGGCTACACCTTC	CASSTLTGGDGYTF
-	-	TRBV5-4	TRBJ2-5	TGTGCCAGCAGCTTGACCGGACTCTTTACCCAAGAGACCCAGTACTTC	CASSLTGLFTQETQYF
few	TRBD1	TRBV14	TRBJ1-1	TGTGCCAGCAGCCAAGATTCCAGGGACAGGGTCGAAGCTTTCTTT	CASSQDSRDRVEAFF
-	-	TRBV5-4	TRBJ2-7	TGTGCCAGCAGCTATACAGGGACCGTCTACGAGCAGTACTTC	CASSYTGTVYEQYF
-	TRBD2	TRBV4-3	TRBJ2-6	TGCGCCAGCAGCCAATTCAGCGGGAGGTCTGGGGCCAACGTCCTGACTTTC	CASSQFSGRSGANVLTF
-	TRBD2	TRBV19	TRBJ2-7	TGTGCCAGTGCCTTCGGCGGGAGCTCCTACGAGCAGTACTTC	CASAFGGSSYEQYF
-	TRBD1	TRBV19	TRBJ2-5	TGTGCCAGTAGTATCATAGGACAGGGAACCGAGACCCAGTACTTC	CASSIIGQGTETQYF
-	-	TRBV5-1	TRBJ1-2	TGCGCCAGCAGTGACAGCTATGGCTACACCTTC	CASSDSYGYTF
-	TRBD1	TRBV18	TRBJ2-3	TGTGCCAGCACCCTTCGGACAGGGGCGGGAGATACGCAGTATTTT	CASTLRTGAGDTQYF
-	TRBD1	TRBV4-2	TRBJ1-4	TGTGCCAGCAGCCAAGTTTCCGTGACAGGGTATTTCGATGAAAAACTGTTTTTT	CASSQVSVTGYFDEKLFF
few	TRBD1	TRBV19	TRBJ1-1	TGTGCCAGTAGATCCGGGACAGGGGCTATTCCTGAAGCTTTCTTT	CASRSGTGAIPEAFF
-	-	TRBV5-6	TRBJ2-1	TGTGCCAGCAGCTTGGCCGTTGGGGGCATCTATGAGCAGTTCTTC	CASSLAVGGIYEQFF
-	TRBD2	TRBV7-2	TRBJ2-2	TGTGCCAGCAGCCTAGGACTAGCGGAGACCGGGGAGCTGTTTTTT	CASSLGLAETGELFF
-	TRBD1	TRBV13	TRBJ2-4	TGTGCCAGCAGCCCCGCAGGGGGCGAGCACATTCAGTACTTC	CASSPAGGEHIQYF
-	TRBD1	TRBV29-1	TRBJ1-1	TGCAGCGGGACTGAGGGGGCTGGGGACACTGAAGCTTTCTTT	CSGTEGAGDTEAFF
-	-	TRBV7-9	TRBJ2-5	TGTGCCAGCAGCCCCGGGATGAACGAAGAGACCCAGTACTTC	CASSPGMNEETQYF
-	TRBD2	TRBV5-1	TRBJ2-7	TGCGCCAGCAGCTTGGGCCCCTGGACTAGCGGGAGCTCCTACGAGCAGTACTTC	CASSLGPWTSGSSYEQYF
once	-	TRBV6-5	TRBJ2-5	TGTGCCAGCAGTCCCGTCGGAGAGACCCAGTACTTC	CASSPVGETQYF
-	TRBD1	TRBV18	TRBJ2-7	TGTGCCAGCTCACCCGGACAGGGCCCGTACGAGCAGTACTTC	CASSPGQGPYEQYF
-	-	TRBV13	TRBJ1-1	TGTGCCAGCAGCCATTTCTGGGGGCTGAACACTGAAGCTTTCTTT	CASSHFWGLNTEAFF
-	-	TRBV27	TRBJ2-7	TGTGCCAGCAGTTTATCCGGGTCCCTACTAGAGTGGGACTTC	CASSLSGSLLEWDF
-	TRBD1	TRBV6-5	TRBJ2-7	TGTGCCAGCAGTTCCCCCGGACAGGGGGTGCAGTACTTC	CASSSPGQGVQYF
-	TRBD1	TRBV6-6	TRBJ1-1	TGTGCCAGCAGTTACAACAACAGGGGAGACACTGAAGCTTTCTTT	CASSYNNRGDTEAFF
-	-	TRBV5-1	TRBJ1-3	TGCGCCAGCAGCTTGGGATTGTTGGGGCCCTCTGGAAACACCATATATTTT	CASSLGLLGPSGNTIYF
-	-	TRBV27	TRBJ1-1	TGTGCCAGCAGTTTTCTCTCTCGGGCCCAGGGGCCCGCTTTCTTT	CASSFLSRAQGPAFF
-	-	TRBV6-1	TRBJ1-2	TGTGCCAGCAGTGAAGCTTGGGCCCGATCTAACTATGGCTACACCTTC	CASSEAWARSNYGYTF
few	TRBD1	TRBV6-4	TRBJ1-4	TGTGCCAGCAGTGACTCGATCGACAGGGGCTTTCGCGCAACTAATGAAAAACTGTTTTTT	CASSDSIDRGFRATNEKLFF
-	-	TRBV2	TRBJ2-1	TGTGCCAGCAGTGCAAAATCCCCCCTCCCGGGAGCATCCTACAATGAGCAGTTCTTC	CASSAKSPLPGASYNEQFF
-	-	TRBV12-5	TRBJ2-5	TGTGCTAGTGGTTCACAGGGTACAGAGACCCAGTACTTC	CASGSQGTETQYF
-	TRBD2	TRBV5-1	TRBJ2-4	TGCGCCAGCAGCTTGGCCCCGACTAGCGGGAGTGAAGGCATTCAGTACTTC	CASSLAPTSGSEGIQYF